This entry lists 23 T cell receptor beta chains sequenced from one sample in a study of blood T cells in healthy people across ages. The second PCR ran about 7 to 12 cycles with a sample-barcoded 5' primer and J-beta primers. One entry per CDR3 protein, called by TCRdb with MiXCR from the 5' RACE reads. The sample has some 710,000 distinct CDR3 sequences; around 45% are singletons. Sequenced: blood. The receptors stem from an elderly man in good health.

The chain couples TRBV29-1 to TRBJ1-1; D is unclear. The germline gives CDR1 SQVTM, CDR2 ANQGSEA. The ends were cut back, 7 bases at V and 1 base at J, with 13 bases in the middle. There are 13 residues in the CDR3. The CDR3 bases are TGCAGCGCCCCTACCCCAGGGAACACTGAAGCTTTCTTT. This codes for CSAPTPGNTEAFF.

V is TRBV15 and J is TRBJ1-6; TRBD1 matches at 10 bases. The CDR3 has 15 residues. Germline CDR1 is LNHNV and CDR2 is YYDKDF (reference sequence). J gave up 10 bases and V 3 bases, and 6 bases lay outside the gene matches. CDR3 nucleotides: TGTGCCACCAGCAGGGGGACAGGGGTTGGCTCACCCCTCCACTTT. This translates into CATSRGTGVGSPLHF.

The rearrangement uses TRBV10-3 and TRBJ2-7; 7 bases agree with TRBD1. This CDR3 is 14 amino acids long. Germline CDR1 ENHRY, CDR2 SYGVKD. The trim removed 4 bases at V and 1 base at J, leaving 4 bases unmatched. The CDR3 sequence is CAISGLDRSYEQYF. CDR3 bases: TGTGCCATCAGTGGGCTGGACAGGTCCTACGAGCAGTACTTC.

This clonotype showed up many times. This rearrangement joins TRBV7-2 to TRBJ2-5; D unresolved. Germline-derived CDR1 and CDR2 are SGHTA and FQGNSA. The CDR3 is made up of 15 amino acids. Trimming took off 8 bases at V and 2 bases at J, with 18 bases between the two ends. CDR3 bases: TGTGCCAGCGCTCTTTACGGCCAAACACAAGAGACCCAGTACTTC. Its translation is CASALYGQTQETQYF.

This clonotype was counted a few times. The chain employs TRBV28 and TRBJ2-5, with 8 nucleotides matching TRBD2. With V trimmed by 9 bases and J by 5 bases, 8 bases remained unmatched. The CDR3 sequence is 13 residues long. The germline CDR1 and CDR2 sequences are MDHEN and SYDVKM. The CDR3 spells CASELAVQETQYF. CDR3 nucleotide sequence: TGTGCCAGTGAACTAGCGGTTCAGGAGACCCAGTACTTC.

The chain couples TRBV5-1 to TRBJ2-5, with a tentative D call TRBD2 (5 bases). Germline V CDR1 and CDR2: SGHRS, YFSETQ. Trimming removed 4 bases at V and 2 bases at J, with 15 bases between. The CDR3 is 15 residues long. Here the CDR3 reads CASSPGFGGQETQYF. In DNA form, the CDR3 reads TGCGCCAGCAGCCCGGGCTTCGGAGGTCAAGAGACCCAGTACTTC.

In nucleotides, the CDR3 is TGCAGTGCCACTTACTCCACTGAAGCTTTCTTT. It codes for CSATYSTEAFF. The chain has TRBV20-1 and TRBJ1-1; D is ambiguous. The CDR3 spans 11 residues. V lost 6 bases and J lost 4, with 9 bases in between. Germline V gene lookup returns CDR1 DFQATT and CDR2 SNEGSKA (reference sequence).

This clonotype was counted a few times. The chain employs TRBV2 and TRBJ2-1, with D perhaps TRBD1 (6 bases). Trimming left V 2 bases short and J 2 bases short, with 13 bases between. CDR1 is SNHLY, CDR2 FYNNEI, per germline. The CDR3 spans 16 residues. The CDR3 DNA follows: TGTGCCAGCAGTGAACTACAGGGTGGAACCTACAATGAGCAGTTCTTC. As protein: CASSELQGGTYNEQFF.

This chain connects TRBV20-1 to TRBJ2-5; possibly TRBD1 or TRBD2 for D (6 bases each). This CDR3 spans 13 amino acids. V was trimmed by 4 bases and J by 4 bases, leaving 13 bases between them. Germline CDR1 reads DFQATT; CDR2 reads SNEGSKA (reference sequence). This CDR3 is CSAKEGGVETQYF. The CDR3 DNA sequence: TGCAGTGCTAAAGAGGGGGGAGTAGAGACCCAGTACTTC.

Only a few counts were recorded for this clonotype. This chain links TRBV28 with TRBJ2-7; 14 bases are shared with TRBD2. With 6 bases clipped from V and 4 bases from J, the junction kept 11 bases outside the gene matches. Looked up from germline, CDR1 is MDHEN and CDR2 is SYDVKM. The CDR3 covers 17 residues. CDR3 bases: TGTGCCAGCAGCCACCCAAGGACTAGCGGGAGGAGGTACGAGCAGTACTTC. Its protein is CASSHPRTSGRRYEQYF.

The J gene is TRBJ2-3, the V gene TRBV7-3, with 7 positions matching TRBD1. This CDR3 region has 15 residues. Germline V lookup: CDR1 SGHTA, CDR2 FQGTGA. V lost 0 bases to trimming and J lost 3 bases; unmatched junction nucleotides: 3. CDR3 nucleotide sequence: TGTGCCAGCAGCTTAACGACAGGGCGAACAGATACGCAGTATTTT. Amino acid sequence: CASSLTTGRTDTQYF.

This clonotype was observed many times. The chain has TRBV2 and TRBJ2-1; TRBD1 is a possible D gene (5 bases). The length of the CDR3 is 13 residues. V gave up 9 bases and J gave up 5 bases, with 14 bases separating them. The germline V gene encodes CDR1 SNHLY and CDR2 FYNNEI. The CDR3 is CARGIDSNNEQFF. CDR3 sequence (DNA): TGTGCCAGGGGAATAGACAGCAACAATGAGCAGTTCTTC.

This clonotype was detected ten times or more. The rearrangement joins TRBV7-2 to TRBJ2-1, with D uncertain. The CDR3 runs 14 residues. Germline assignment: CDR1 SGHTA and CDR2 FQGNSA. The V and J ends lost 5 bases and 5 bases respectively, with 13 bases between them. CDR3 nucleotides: TGTGCCAGCAGCCCCTCTCGGGTAGACAATGAGCAGTTCTTC. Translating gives CASSPSRVDNEQFF.

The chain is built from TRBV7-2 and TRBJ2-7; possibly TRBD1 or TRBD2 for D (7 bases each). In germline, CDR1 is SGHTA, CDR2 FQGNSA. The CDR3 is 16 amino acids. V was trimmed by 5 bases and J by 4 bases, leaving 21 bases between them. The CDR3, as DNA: TGTGCCAGCAGCCGACCAGGGGGGGGTGGGTTGTACGAGCAGTACTTC. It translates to CASSRPGGGGLYEQYF.

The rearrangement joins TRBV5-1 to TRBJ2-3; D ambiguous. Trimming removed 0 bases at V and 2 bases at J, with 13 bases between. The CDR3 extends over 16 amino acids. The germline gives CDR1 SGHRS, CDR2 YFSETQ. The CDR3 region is CASSLDGLTPTDTQYF. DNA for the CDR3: TGCGCCAGCAGCTTGGACGGCCTCACTCCCACAGATACGCAGTATTTT. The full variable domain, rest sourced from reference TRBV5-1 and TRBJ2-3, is KAGVTQTPRYLIKTRGQQVTLSCSPISGHRSVSWYQQTPGQGLQFLFEYFSETQRNKGNFPGRFSGRQFSNSRSEMNVSTLELGDSALYLCASSLDGLTPTDTQYFGPGTRLTVL.

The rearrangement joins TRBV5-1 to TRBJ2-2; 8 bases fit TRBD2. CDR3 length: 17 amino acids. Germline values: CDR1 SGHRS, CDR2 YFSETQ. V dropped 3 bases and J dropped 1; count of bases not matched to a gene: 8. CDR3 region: CASSWGLGGLNTGELFF. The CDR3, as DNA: TGCGCCAGCAGCTGGGGACTAGGGGGTCTGAACACCGGGGAGCTGTTTTTT.

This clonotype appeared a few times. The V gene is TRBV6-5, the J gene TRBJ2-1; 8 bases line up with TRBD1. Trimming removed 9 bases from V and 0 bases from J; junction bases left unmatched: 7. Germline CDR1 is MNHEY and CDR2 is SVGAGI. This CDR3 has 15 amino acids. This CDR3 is CASGDRQSSYNEQFF. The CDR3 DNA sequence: TGTGCCAGTGGGGACAGGCAAAGCTCCTACAATGAGCAGTTCTTC.

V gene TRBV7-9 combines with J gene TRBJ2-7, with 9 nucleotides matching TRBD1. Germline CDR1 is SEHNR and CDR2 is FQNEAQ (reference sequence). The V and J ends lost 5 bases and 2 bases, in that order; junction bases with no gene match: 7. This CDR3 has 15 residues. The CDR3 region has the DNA TGTGCCAGCAGCCCCGGGACAGGGTTCACCTACGAGCAGTACTTC. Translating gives CASSPGTGFTYEQYF.

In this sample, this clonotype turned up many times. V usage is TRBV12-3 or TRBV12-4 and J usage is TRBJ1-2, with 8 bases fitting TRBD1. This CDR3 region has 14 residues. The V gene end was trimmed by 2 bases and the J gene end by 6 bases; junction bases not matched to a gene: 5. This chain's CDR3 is CASSLLAGGDGYTF. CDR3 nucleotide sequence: TGTGCCAGCAGTTTACTGGCAGGGGGCGATGGCTACACCTTC.

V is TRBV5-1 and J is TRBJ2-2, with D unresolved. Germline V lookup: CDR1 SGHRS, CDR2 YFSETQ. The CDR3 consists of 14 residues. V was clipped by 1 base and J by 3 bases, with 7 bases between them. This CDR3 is CASSLMIDTGELFF. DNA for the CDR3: TGCGCCAGCAGCTTGATGATCGACACCGGGGAGCTGTTTTTT. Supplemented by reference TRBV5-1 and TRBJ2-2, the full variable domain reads KAGVTQTPRYLIKTRGQQVTLSCSPISGHRSVSWYQQTPGQGLQFLFEYFSETQRNKGNFPGRFSGRQFSNSRSEMNVSTLELGDSALYLCASSLMIDTGELFFGEGSRLTVL.

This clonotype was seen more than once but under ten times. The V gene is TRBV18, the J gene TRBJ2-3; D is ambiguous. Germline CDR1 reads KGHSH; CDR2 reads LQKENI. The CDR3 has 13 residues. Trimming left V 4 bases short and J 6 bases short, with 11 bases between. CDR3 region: CASSQLLEDTQYF. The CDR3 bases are TGTGCCAGCTCACAGCTGCTAGAGGATACGCAGTATTTT.

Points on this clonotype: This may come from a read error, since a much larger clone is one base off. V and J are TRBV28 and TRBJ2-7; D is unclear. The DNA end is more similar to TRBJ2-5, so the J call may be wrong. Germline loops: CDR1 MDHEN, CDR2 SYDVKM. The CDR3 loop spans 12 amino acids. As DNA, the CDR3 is TGTACCAGCAGTTTACAACGACGGACCCAGTACTTC. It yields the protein CTSSLQRRTQYF.

The CDR3 spells CAISAGTASLSNQPQHF. The CDR3, as DNA: TGTGCCATCAGTGCGGGGACAGCCTCCCTTAGCAATCAGCCCCAGCATTTT. This chain links TRBV10-3 with TRBJ1-5, with 7 bases aligning to TRBD1. V trimming: 4 bases; J trimming: 0 bases; junction bases outside the gene matches: 9. The CDR3 has 17 amino acids. CDR1 ENHRY and CDR2 SYGVKD come from the germline V gene.